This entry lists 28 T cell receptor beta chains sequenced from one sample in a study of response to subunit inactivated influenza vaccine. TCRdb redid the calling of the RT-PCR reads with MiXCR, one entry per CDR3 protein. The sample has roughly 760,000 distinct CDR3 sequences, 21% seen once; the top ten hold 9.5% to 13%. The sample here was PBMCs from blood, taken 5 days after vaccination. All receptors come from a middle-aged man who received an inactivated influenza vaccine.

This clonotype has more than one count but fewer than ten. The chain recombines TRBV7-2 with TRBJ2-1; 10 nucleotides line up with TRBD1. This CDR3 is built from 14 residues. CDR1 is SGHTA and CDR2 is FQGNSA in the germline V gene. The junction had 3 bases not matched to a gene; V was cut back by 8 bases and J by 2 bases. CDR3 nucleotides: TGTGCCAGCGGCGGGACAGGGGCCTACAATGAGCAGTTCTTC. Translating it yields CASGGTGAYNEQFF. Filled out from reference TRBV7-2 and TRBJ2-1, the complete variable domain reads GAGVSQSPSNKVTEKGKDVELRCDPISGHTALYWYRQSLGQGLEFLIYFQGNSAPDKSGLPSDRFSAERTGGSVSTLTIQRTQQEDSAVYLCASGGTGAYNEQFFGPGTRLTVL.

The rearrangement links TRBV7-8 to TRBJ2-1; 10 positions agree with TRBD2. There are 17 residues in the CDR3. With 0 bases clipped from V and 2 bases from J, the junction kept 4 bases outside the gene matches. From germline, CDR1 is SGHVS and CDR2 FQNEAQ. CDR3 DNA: TGTGCCAGCAGCTTAGCGCAAGGGACTAGCGCCTACAATGAGCAGTTCTTC. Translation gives CASSLAQGTSAYNEQFF.

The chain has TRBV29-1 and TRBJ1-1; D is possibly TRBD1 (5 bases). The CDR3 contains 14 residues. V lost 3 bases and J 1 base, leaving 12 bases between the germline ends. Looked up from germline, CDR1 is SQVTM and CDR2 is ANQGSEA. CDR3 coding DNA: TGCAGCGTTGATACGACAGCCAAGAACACTGAAGCTTTCTTT. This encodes CSVDTTAKNTEAFF.

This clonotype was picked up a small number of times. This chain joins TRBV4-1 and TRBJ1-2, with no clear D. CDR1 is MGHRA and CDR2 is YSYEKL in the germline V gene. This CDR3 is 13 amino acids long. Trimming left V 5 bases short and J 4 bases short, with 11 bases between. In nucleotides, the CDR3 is TGCGCCAGCAGCTCCCCAAGCGGCTATGGCTACACCTTC. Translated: CASSSPSGYGYTF.

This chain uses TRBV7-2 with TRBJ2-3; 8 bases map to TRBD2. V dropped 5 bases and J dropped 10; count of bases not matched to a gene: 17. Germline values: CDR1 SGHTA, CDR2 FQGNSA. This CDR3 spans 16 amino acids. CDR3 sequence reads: CASSPREAGGLSAQYF. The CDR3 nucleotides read TGTGCCAGCAGCCCCCGGGAGGCGGGGGGTCTCTCCGCGCAGTATTTT.

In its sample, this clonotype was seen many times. CDR3 sequence reads: CASSLWGSGRSGELFF. The CDR3 coding sequence is TGTGCCAGCAGCCTGTGGGGTAGCGGGAGGTCCGGGGAGCTGTTTTTT. The genes are TRBV12-3 or TRBV12-4 and TRBJ2-2; TRBD2 matches at 10 bases. V was pared by 6 bases and J by 6 bases, with 10 bases of the junction left unmatched. The CDR3 has 16 residues.

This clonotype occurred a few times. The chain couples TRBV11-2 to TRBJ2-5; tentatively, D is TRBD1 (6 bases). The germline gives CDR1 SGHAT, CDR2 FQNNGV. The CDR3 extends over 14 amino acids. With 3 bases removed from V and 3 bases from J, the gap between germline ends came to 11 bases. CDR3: CASSFSTGKETQYF. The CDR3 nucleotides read TGTGCCAGCAGCTTTAGTACAGGGAAAGAGACCCAGTACTTC.

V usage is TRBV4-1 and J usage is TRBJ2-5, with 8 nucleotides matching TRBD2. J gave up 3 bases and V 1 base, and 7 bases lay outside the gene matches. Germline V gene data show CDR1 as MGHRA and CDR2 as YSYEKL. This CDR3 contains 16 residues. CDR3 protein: CASSQVGRGAKETQYF. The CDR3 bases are TGCGCCAGCAGCCAAGTAGGGCGGGGGGCCAAAGAGACCCAGTACTTC.

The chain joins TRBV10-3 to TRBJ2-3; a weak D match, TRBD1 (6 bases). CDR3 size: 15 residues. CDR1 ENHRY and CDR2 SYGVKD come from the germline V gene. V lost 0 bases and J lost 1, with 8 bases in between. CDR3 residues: CAISESRTGTDTQYF. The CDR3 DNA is TGTGCCATCAGTGAGTCGCGGACAGGCACAGATACGCAGTATTTT.

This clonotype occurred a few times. CDR3: CASSRRPGGSGEQYF. The CDR3 DNA sequence: TGTGCCAGCAGCCGCCGGCCGGGGGGCTCGGGAGAGCAGTACTTC. This sequence joins TRBV6-2 or TRBV6-3 and TRBJ2-7; perhaps TRBD2 as D (7 bases). The CDR3 covers 15 residues. V lost 6 bases, J lost 7 bases, and 22 bases lay in between. Germline CDR1 MNHEY, CDR2 SVGEGT.

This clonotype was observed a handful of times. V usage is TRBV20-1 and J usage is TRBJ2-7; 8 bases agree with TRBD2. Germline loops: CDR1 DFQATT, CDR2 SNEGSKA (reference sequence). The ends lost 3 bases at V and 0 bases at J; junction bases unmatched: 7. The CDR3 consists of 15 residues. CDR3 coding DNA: TGCAGTGCTAGCTCCGGGACTAGGGTCTCCTACGAGCAGTACTTC. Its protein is CSASSGTRVSYEQYF.

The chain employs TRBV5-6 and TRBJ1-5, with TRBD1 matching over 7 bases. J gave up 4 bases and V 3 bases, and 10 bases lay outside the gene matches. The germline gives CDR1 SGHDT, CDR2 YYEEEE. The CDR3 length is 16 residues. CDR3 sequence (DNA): TGTGCCAGCAGCTGGGGCGGGACAGCAGTTAATCAGCCCCAGCATTTT. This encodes CASSWGGTAVNQPQHF.

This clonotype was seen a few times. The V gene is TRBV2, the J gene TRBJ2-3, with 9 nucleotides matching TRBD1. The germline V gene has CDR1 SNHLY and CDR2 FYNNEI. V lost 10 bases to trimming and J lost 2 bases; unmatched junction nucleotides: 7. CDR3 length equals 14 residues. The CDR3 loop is CATRQGGTTDTQYF. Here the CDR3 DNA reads TGTGCCACCCGACAGGGGGGGACCACAGATACGCAGTATTTT. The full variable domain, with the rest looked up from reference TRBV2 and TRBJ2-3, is EPEVTQTPSHQVTQMGQEVILRCVPISNHLYFYWYRQILGQKVEFLVSFYNNEISEKSEIFDDQFSVERPDGSNFTLKIRSTKLEDSAMYFCATRQGGTTDTQYFGPGTRLTVL.

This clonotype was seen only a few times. CDR3: CASMRQDNQPQHF. The CDR3 coding sequence is TGTGCCAGCATGAGGCAGGATAATCAGCCCCAGCATTTT. The V call is TRBV2, the J call TRBJ1-5; D call uncertain. This CDR3 has 13 amino acids. The ends were cut back, 7 bases at V and 4 bases at J, with 11 bases in the middle. Germline loops: CDR1 SNHLY, CDR2 FYNNEI.

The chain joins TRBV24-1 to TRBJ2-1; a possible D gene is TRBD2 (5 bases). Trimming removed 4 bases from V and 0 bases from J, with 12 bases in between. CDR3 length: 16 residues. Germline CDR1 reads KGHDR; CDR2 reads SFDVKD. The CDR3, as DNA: TGTGCCACCAGTGAGAGTAGCGCCAGCTCCTACAATGAGCAGTTCTTC. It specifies CATSESSASSYNEQFF.

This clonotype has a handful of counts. CDR3: CSVEDGETQYF. For the CDR3, the DNA is TGCAGCGTTGAAGACGGGGAGACCCAGTACTTC. The chain links TRBV29-1 to TRBJ2-5; D remains unclear. V lost 0 bases to trimming and J lost 5 bases, with 4 bases between them. The CDR3 runs to 11 residues. Germline loops: CDR1 SQVTM, CDR2 ANQGSEA.

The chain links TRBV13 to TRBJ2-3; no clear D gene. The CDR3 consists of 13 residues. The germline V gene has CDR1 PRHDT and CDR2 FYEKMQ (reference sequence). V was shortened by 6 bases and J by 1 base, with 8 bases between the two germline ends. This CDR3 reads CASSGPRTDTQYF. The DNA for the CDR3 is TGTGCCAGCAGTGGCCCCCGCACAGATACGCAGTATTTT.

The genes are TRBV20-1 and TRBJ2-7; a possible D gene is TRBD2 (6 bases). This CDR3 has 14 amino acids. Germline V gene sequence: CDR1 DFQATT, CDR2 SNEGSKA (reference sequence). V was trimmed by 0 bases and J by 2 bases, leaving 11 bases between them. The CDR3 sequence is CSAREGLDPYEQYF. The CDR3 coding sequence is TGCAGTGCTAGAGAGGGACTGGACCCCTACGAGCAGTACTTC.

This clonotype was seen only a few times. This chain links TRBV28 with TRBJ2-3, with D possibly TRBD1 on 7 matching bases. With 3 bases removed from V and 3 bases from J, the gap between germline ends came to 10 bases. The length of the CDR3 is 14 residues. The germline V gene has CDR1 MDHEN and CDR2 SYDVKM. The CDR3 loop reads CASSFPGGTDTQYF. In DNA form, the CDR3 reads TGTGCCAGCAGTTTCCCAGGGGGGACAGATACGCAGTATTTT.

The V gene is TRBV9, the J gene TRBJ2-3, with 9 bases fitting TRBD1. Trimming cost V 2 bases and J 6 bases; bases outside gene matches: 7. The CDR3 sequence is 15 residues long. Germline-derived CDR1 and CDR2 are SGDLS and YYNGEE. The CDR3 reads CASSVWDRVGDTQYF. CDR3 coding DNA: TGTGCCAGCAGCGTGTGGGACAGGGTCGGGGATACGCAGTATTTT. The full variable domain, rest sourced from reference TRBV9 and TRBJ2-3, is DSGVTQTPKHLITATGQRVTLRCSPRSGDLSVYWYQQSLDQGLQFLIQYYNGEERAKGNILERFSAQQFPDLHSELNLSSLELGDSALYFCASSVWDRVGDTQYFGPGTRLTVL.

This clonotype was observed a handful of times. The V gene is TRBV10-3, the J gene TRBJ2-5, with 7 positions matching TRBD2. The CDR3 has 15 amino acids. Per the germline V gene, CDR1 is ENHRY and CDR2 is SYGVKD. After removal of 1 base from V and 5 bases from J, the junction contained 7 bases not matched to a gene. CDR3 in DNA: TGTGCCATCAGTGAGTTAGGTAGCGGGCTGGAGACCCAGTACTTC. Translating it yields CAISELGSGLETQYF.

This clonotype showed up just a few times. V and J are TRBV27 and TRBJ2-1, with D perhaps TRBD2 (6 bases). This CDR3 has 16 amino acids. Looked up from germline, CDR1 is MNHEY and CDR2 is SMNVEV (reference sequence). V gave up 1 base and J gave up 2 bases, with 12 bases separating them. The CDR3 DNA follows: TGTGCCAGCAGTTTATTCGAGGCTAGCGCCTACAATGAGCAGTTCTTC. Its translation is CASSLFEASAYNEQFF.

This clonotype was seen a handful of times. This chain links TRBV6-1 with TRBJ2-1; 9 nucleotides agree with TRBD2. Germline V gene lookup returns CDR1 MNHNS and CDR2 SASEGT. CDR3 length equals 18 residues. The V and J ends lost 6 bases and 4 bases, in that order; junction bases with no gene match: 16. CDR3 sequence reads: CASSRETSGTAPYNEQFF. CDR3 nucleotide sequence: TGTGCCAGCAGCCGTGAGACTAGCGGAACAGCACCTTACAATGAGCAGTTCTTC.

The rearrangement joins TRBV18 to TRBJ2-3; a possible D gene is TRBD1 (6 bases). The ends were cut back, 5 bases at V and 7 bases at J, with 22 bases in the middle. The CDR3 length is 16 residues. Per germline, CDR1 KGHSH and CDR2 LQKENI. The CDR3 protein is CASSDSGQGTQNTQYF. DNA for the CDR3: TGTGCCAGCTCAGACTCGGGGCAGGGGACACAAAATACGCAGTATTTT.

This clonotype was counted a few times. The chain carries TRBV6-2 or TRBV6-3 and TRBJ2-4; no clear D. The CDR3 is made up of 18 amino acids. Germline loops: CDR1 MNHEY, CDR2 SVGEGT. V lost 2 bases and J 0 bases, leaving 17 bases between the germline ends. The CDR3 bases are TGTGCCAGCAGTTACGAGGCTGCCTATGCTCGAGCCAAAAACATTCAGTACTTC. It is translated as CASSYEAAYARAKNIQYF.

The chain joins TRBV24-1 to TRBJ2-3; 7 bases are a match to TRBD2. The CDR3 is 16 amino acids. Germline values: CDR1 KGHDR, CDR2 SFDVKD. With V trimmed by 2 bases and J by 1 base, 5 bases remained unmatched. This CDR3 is CATSDSSGTGTDTQYF. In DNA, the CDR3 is TGTGCCACCAGTGATTCCAGCGGGACGGGCACAGATACGCAGTATTTT.

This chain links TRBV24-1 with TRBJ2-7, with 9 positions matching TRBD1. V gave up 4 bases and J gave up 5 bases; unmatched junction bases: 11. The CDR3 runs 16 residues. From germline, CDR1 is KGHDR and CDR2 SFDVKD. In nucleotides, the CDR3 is TGTGCCACCAGTGACCCAACCGGGACAGGGTCGGACGAGCAGTACTTC. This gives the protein CATSDPTGTGSDEQYF.

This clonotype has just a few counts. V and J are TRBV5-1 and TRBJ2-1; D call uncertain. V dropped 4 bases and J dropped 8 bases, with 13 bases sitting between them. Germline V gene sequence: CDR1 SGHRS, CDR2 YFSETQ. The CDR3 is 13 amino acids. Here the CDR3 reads CASSGVSVHEQFF. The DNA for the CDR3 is TGCGCCAGCAGCGGGGTATCGGTTCATGAGCAGTTCTTC.